The T cell receptor (beta chain) under discussion was sequenced for a study of identical twins. Findings and caveats of the study: Fewer insertions characterized abundant cord blood beta clonotypes, whereas memory repertoires showed none.

cDNA molecules carried unique molecular identifiers, and template switching added a universal primer site. TCRdb reanalysed the 5' RACE reads using MiXCR and keeps one entry per CDR3 protein. The sample carries fewer than 500,000 distinct CDR3 sequences, roughly an eighth recorded once. From germline, CDR1 is MDHEN and CDR2 SYDVKM. Unmatched junction bases numbered 1, after V lost 3 bases and J lost 8 bases. The CDR3 totals 12 residues. A remark on this clonotype: The target antigen is unknown.

The same data also contributed to another study, on yellow fever vaccine responses in identical twins.

This sequence originates from a young woman in good health. Sequenced sample: CD4+ T cells sorted from blood. The rearrangement joins TRBV28 to TRBJ2-1; 7 nucleotides line up with TRBD2. CDR3 amino acids: CASSFTSDEQFF. In DNA form, the CDR3 reads TGTGCCAGCAGTTTTACTAGCGATGAGCAGTTCTTC.